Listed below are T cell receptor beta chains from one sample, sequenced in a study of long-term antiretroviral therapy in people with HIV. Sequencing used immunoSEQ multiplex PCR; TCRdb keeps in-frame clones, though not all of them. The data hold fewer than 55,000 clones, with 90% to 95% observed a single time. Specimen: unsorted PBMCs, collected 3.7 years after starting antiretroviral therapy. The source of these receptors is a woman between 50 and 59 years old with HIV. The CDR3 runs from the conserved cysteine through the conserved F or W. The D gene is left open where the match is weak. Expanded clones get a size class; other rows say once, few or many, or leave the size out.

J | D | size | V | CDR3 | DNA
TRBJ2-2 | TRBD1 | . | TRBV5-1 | CASSSPLTGRGTGELFF | TGCGCCAGCAGCTCCCCTTTGACAGGGCGAGGCACCGGGGAGCTGTTTTTT
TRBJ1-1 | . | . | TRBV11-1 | CASTDPWAYTEAFF | TGTGCCAGCACCGACCCCTGGGCTTACACTGAAGCTTTCTTT
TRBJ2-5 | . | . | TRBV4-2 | CASSQVTGHETQYF | TGTGCCAGCAGCCAAGTAACAGGGCATGAGACCCAGTACTTC
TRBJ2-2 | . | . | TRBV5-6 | CASSLAIFRATGELFF | TGTGCCAGCAGCTTAGCCATCTTCCGGGCTACCGGGGAGCTGTTTTTT
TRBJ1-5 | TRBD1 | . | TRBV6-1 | CASSEQDREGQPQHF | TGTGCCAGCAGTGAACAGGACAGGGAGGGTCAGCCCCAGCATTTT
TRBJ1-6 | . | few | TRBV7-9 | CASSLGRVNSPLHF | TGTGCCAGCAGCTTGGGCAGGGTGAATTCACCCCTCCACTTT
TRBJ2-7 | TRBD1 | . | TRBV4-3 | CASSRGQGRYEQYF | TGCGCCAGCAGCCGCGGACAGGGGAGGTACGAGCAGTACTTC
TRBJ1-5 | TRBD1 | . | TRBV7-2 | CASSPRGGRNQPQHF | TGTGCCAGCAGCCCCAGGGGGGGACGCAATCAGCCCCAGCATTTT
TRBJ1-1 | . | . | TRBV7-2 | CASSIIPGDTEAFF | TGTGCCAGCAGTATTATTCCAGGGGACACTGAAGCTTTCTTT
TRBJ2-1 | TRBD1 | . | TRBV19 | CASRPGTDYNEQFF | TGTGCCAGTCGCCCCGGGACAGACTACAATGAGCAGTTCTTC
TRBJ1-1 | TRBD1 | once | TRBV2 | CASRKTGSNTEAFF | TGTGCCAGCAGGAAGACAGGGTCGAACACTGAAGCTTTCTTT
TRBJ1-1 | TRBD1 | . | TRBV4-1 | CASSPWGQTEAFF | TGCGCCAGCAGTCCTTGGGGACAGACTGAAGCTTTCTTT
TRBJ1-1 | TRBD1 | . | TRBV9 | CASSVGQGEAFF | TGTGCCAGCAGCGTAGGACAGGGAGAAGCTTTCTTT
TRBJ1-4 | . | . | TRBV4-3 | CASSQEGLGREKLFF | TGCGCCAGCAGCCAAGAAGGTCTGGGCAGAGAAAAACTGTTTTTT
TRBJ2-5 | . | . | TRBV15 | CASCREYQETQYF | TGTGCCTCTTGCCGGGAGTACCAAGAGACCCAGTACTTC
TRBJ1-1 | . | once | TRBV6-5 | CASSYSGVGAFF | TGTGCCAGCAGTTACTCGGGGGTCGGGGCTTTCTTT
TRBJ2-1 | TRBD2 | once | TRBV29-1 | CSGDSGGAPGQFF | TGCAGCGGGGATAGCGGGGGGGCCCCGGGGCAGTTCTTC
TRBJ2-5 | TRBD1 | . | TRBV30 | CAWRRGQGRETQYF | TGTGCCTGGAGGAGGGGGCAGGGGCGGGAGACCCAGTACTTC
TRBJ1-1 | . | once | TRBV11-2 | CASSLFTTEGRPEAFF | TGTGCCAGCAGCTTATTTACGACGGAGGGGAGACCTGAAGCTTTCTTT
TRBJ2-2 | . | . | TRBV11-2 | CASSLGVRQGTGELFF | TGTGCCAGCAGCTTAGGGGTGCGGCAGGGCACCGGGGAGCTGTTTTTT
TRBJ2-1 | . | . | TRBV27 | CASSLGSNEQFF | TGTGCCAGCAGCCTAGGTTCCAATGAGCAGTTCTTC
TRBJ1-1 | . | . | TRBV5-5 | CASSPGPTRDTEAFF | TGTGCCAGCAGCCCAGGACCGACGAGGGACACTGAAGCTTTCTTT
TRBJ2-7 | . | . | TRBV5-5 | CASSFSGTPYEQYF | TGTGCCAGCAGCTTCTCGGGTACCCCCTACGAGCAGTACTTC
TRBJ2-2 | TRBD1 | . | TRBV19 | CASSIGDRNTGELFF | TGTGCCAGTAGTATTGGGGACAGGAACACCGGGGAGCTGTTTTTT
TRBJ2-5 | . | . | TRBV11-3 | CASSLGGGGHAMKETQYF | TGTGCCAGCAGCTTAGGTGGTGGGGGACATGCGATGAAAGAGACCCAGTACTTC
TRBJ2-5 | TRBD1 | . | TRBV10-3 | CAISRQGYQETQYF | TGTGCCATCAGTCGACAGGGGTATCAAGAGACCCAGTACTTC
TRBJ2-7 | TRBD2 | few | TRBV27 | CASSWTSSGSEQYF | TGTGCCAGCAGTTGGACTAGCAGTGGATCCGAGCAGTACTTC
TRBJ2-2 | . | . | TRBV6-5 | CASSYTRGYTGELFF | TGTGCCAGCAGTTACACAAGAGGTTACACCGGGGAGCTGTTTTTT
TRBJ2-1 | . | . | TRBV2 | CASTLLRYNEQFF | TGTGCCAGCACCCTCCTCCGGTACAATGAGCAGTTCTTC
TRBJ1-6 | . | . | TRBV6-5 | CASSDRSNNSPLHF | TGTGCCAGCAGTGACAGGAGTAATAATTCACCCCTCCACTTT
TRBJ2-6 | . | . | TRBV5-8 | CASSWDVGGGANVLTF | TGTGCCAGCAGCTGGGACGTCGGCGGGGGGGCCAACGTCCTGACTTTC
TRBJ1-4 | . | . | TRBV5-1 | CASSLGLPPNEKLFF | TGCGCCAGCAGCCTAGGACTGCCCCCTAATGAAAAACTGTTTTTT
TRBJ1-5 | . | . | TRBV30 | CAWKTGNQPQHF | TGTGCCTGGAAAACAGGGAATCAGCCCCAGCATTTT
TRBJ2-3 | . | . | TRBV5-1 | CASSLSPGGPGDTQYF | TGCGCCAGCAGCTTGAGCCCGGGGGGCCCAGGGGATACGCAGTATTTT
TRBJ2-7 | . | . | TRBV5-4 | CASSLDRRSYEQYF | TGTGCCAGCAGCTTGGACCGACGCTCCTACGAGCAGTACTTC
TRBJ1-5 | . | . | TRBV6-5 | CASSRGGEVNQPQHF | TGTGCCAGCAGTCGGGGGGGCGAAGTCAATCAGCCCCAGCATTTT
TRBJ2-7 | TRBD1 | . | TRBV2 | CASSGGKGGRYEQYF | TGTGCCAGCAGTGGGGGAAAAGGGGGCAGGTACGAGCAGTACTTC
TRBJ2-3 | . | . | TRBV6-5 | CASRSAFDTDTQYF | TGTGCCAGCAGATCGGCTTTTGACACAGATACGCAGTATTTT
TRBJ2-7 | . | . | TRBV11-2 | CASSLVDYEQYF | TGTGCCAGCAGCTTAGTAGACTACGAGCAGTACTTC
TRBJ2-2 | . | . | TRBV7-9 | CASSLQTGHGELFF | TGTGCCAGCAGCTTACAAACAGGGCACGGGGAGCTGTTTTTT
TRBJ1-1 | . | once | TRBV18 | CASSGSRVASTEAFF | TGTGCCAGCTCGGGTTCACGGGTGGCGAGCACTGAAGCTTTCTTT
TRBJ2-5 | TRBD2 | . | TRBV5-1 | CASSLALREGTQYF | TGCGCCAGCAGCTTGGCTCTCAGGGAGGGGACCCAGTACTTC
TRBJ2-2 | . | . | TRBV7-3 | CASSDNTGELFF | TGTGCCAGCAGCGATAACACCGGGGAGCTGTTTTTT
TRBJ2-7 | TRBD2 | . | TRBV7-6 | CASSEYQRGGGEQYF | TGTGCCAGCAGCGAATATCAGCGGGGGGGCGGGGAGCAGTACTTC
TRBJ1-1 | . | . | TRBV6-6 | CASSTLRRSTEAFF | TGTGCCAGCAGTACCCTCAGGCGGTCCACTGAAGCTTTCTTT
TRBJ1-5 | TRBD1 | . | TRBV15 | CATQGQLSNQPQHF | TGTGCCACTCAGGGACAGCTTAGCAATCAGCCCCAGCATTTT